The rows below give T cell receptor beta chains drawn from one sample of a study of regulatory T cells in long-lasting Graves disease. TCRdb processed the multiplex PCR reads anew with MiXCR; each CDR3 protein has one entry. Counted here are hundreds of thousands of distinct CDR3 sequences, approximately 31% occurring once; the ten biggest clones make up 42%. Sequencing used peripheral blood mononuclear cells (PBMCs), obtained when the disease was refractory, from a patient treated with antithyroid drugs. Receptors were obtained from a female donor with Graves disease. Each CDR3 is given with its conserved first and last residue. A D gene is named only where the DNA matches it firmly. Size is omitted from some rows. Given values are once, few, many or a class for expanded clones.

J gene: TRBJ2-7; clone size: many; D gene: TRBD1; V gene: TRBV2; CDR3 DNA: TGTGCCAGCAGGGACAGGGCTCAGCAGTACTTC; CDR3 protein: CASRDRAQQYF
J gene: TRBJ2-1; clone size: NA; D gene: NA; V gene: TRBV5-1; CDR3 DNA: TGCGCCAGCAGCTTGAGGCTAGCGCAGAGCTCCTACAATGAGCAGTTCTTC; CDR3 protein: CASSLRLAQSSYNEQFF
J gene: TRBJ2-7; clone size: NA; D gene: NA; V gene: TRBV19; CDR3 DNA: TGTGCCAGTAGTATCGGTCAGGGAGTCTACGAGCAGTACTTC; CDR3 protein: CASSIGQGVYEQYF
J gene: TRBJ2-5; clone size: NA; D gene: TRBD1; V gene: TRBV5-1; CDR3 DNA: TGCGCCAGCGAAGGGGGCGGAGAGACCCAGTACTTC; CDR3 protein: CASEGGGETQYF
J gene: TRBJ2-3; clone size: NA; D gene: TRBD2; V gene: TRBV28; CDR3 DNA: TGTGCCAGCAGTTTTGAGGCTAGCGGGAGATCAACAGATACGCAGTATTTT; CDR3 protein: CASSFEASGRSTDTQYF
J gene: TRBJ2-1; clone size: once; D gene: NA; V gene: TRBV5-1; CDR3 DNA: TGCGCCAGCAGCTTGGTCCCCCCGAGCTCCTACAATGAGCAGTTCTTC; CDR3 protein: CASSLVPPSSYNEQFF
J gene: TRBJ1-5; clone size: few; D gene: NA; V gene: TRBV20-1; CDR3 DNA: TGCAGTGCTAGAGATCTCAATGGGGGGGCGAGGCAGCCCCAGCATTTT; CDR3 protein: CSARDLNGGARQPQHF
J gene: TRBJ1-2; clone size: many; D gene: NA; V gene: TRBV28; CDR3 DNA: TGTGCCAGCACCCTTGAGGGGCGCCCTAACTATGGCTACACCTTC; CDR3 protein: CASTLEGRPNYGYTF
J gene: TRBJ1-2; clone size: few; D gene: NA; V gene: TRBV12-3/TRBV12-4; CDR3 DNA: TGTGCCAGCTACACTCCGGGACACTCAGTCTATGGCTACACCTTC; CDR3 protein: CASYTPGHSVYGYTF
J gene: TRBJ2-7; clone size: NA; D gene: NA; V gene: TRBV27; CDR3 DNA: TGTGCCAGCAGCTGGAAACCTACCTACGAGCAGTACTTC; CDR3 protein: CASSWKPTYEQYF
J gene: TRBJ2-1; clone size: NA; D gene: TRBD2; V gene: TRBV2; CDR3 DNA: TGTGCCAGCAGTGAAGAGGGGGCCGGGACTAGCAGTGAGCAGTTCTTC; CDR3 protein: CASSEEGAGTSSEQFF
J gene: TRBJ2-5; clone size: NA; D gene: TRBD2; V gene: TRBV7-2; CDR3 DNA: TGTGCCAGCAGCTTAGATTGGGTAGCGGGAGTCGAGGAGACCCAGTACTTC; CDR3 protein: CASSLDWVAGVEETQYF
J gene: TRBJ2-7; clone size: few; D gene: TRBD2; V gene: TRBV2; CDR3 DNA: TGTGCCAGCAGGGAAGGACTAGCCGGCGAGCAGTACTTC; CDR3 protein: CASREGLAGEQYF
J gene: TRBJ1-4; clone size: NA; D gene: NA; V gene: TRBV19; CDR3 DNA: TGTGCCAGTAGTAAAAATGAAAAACTGTTTTTT; CDR3 protein: CASSKNEKLFF
J gene: TRBJ1-2; clone size: NA; D gene: NA; V gene: TRBV25-1; CDR3 DNA: TGTGCCAGCAGTGACCCCCTCTATGGCTACACCTTC; CDR3 protein: CASSDPLYGYTF
J gene: TRBJ2-5; clone size: many; D gene: NA; V gene: TRBV11-2; CDR3 DNA: TGTGCCAGCAGCTTGGATGAGGAGACCCAGTACTTC; CDR3 protein: CASSLDEETQYF
J gene: TRBJ1-2; clone size: many; D gene: NA; V gene: TRBV2; CDR3 DNA: TGTGCCAGCAGATGGGAGGAGTCCCACTATGGCTACACCTTC; CDR3 protein: CASRWEESHYGYTF
J gene: TRBJ1-1; clone size: many; D gene: NA; V gene: TRBV27; CDR3 DNA: TGTGCCAGCAGTTTATCGAACAGAAACACTGAAGCTTTCTTT; CDR3 protein: CASSLSNRNTEAFF
J gene: TRBJ1-5; clone size: NA; D gene: NA; V gene: TRBV12-3/TRBV12-4; CDR3 DNA: TGTGCCAGCAGGGCCAACAGGAGGCAGCCCCAGCATTTT; CDR3 protein: CASRANRRQPQHF
J gene: TRBJ1-1; clone size: many; D gene: NA; V gene: TRBV28; CDR3 DNA: TGTGCCAGCAAGATGGCGAACACTGAAGCTTTCTTT; CDR3 protein: CASKMANTEAFF
J gene: TRBJ2-5; clone size: many; D gene: NA; V gene: TRBV11-2; CDR3 DNA: TGTGCCAGCAGCTTTGATATCCAAGAGACCCAGTACTTC; CDR3 protein: CASSFDIQETQYF
J gene: TRBJ1-5; clone size: NA; D gene: NA; V gene: TRBV28; CDR3 DNA: TGTGCCAGCAACCCGGTGGGTAATCAGCCCCAGCATTTT; CDR3 protein: CASNPVGNQPQHF
J gene: TRBJ1-1; clone size: few; D gene: NA; V gene: TRBV10-1; CDR3 DNA: TGCGCCAGCAGTGAGTCGGGGGGAGCGGTAGCTTTCTTT; CDR3 protein: CASSESGGAVAFF
J gene: TRBJ1-1; clone size: NA; D gene: NA; V gene: TRBV7-9; CDR3 DNA: TGTGTCGGGGCTAGCATGGTGAACACTGAAGCTTTCTTT; CDR3 protein: CVGASMVNTEAFF
J gene: TRBJ2-7; clone size: many; D gene: TRBD2; V gene: TRBV13; CDR3 DNA: TGTGCCAGCAGCTCGAAGGCGGGAGGCTACGAGCAGTACTTC; CDR3 protein: CASSSKAGGYEQYF
J gene: TRBJ1-2; clone size: many; D gene: TRBD1; V gene: TRBV3-1; CDR3 DNA: TGTGCCAGCAGCCAAGACTTTTCCCCGACAGGGTTGATCTATGGCTACACCTTC; CDR3 protein: CASSQDFSPTGLIYGYTF
J gene: TRBJ2-4; clone size: NA; D gene: TRBD2; V gene: TRBV20-1; CDR3 DNA: TGCAGTGCTAGAGTAGGAACCGGGACTAGCGGTGGGGAAGCCAAAGACATTCAGTACTTC; CDR3 protein: CSARVGTGTSGGEAKDIQYF
J gene: TRBJ2-1; clone size: NA; D gene: TRBD2; V gene: TRBV5-1; CDR3 DNA: TGCGCCAGCAGCCCAGGGTGCACTAGCGGGAATGAGCAGTTCTTC; CDR3 protein: CASSPGCTSGNEQFF
J gene: TRBJ2-2; clone size: NA; D gene: TRBD1; V gene: TRBV10-3; CDR3 DNA: TGTGCCATCAGTGAGTCCCGAGGGGGCGAAGGGGAGCTGTTTTTT; CDR3 protein: CAISESRGGEGELFF
J gene: TRBJ1-2; clone size: NA; D gene: TRBD1; V gene: TRBV5-4; CDR3 DNA: TGTGCCAGCAGCAGGGACAGGGGGCGCGCCTATGGCTACACCTTC; CDR3 protein: CASSRDRGRAYGYTF
J gene: TRBJ1-1; clone size: NA; D gene: TRBD1; V gene: TRBV3-1; CDR3 DNA: TGTGCCAGCAGCCCGTCGGGACAGGGGCGTTTAGGGGTAGCTTTCTTT; CDR3 protein: CASSPSGQGRLGVAFF
J gene: TRBJ1-2; clone size: NA; D gene: NA; V gene: TRBV6-2/TRBV6-3; CDR3 DNA: TGTGCCAGCAGTTACACACCTAAAGGGAACTATGGCTACACCTTC; CDR3 protein: CASSYTPKGNYGYTF
J gene: TRBJ2-1; clone size: NA; D gene: NA; V gene: TRBV7-3; CDR3 DNA: TGTCCCAGCAGCTTGGCCGGGGGAGGTGAGCAGTTCTTC; CDR3 protein: CPSSLAGGGEQFF
J gene: TRBJ1-1; clone size: many; D gene: NA; V gene: TRBV12-3/TRBV12-4; CDR3 DNA: TGTGCCAGCCAGGTCGTGTTCATGAACACTGAAGCTTTCTTT; CDR3 protein: CASQVVFMNTEAFF
J gene: TRBJ2-5; clone size: few; D gene: NA; V gene: TRBV29-1; CDR3 DNA: TGCAGCGTTGAAGATGACCTCTCGTGGGAGACCCAGTACTTC; CDR3 protein: CSVEDDLSWETQYF
J gene: TRBJ1-5; clone size: NA; D gene: TRBD1; V gene: TRBV2; CDR3 DNA: TGTGCCAGCAGTGCCTGGAGGACAGGTCAAAAAAACGCTCAGCCCCAGCATTTT; CDR3 protein: CASSAWRTGQKNAQPQHF
J gene: TRBJ2-1; clone size: few; D gene: NA; V gene: TRBV20-1; CDR3 DNA: TGCAGTGCTCAGCGGACTAGGGGGGGGCGATCGGATGAGCAGTTCTTC; CDR3 protein: CSAQRTRGGRSDEQFF